These T cell receptor beta chains were read from a single sample in a study of technical replicates of blood from a few donors. This table comes from immunoSEQ multiplex PCR, and its TCRdb copy is limited to in-frame clones, with some not included. This sample has about 80,000 clones, with around 90% found just once. The sequencing sample was made of T cells isolated from PBMCs. The source of these receptors is a human donor in good health. CDR3s include the opening cysteine and the closing phenylalanine or tryptophan. The D gene is left open where the match is weak. Clone size is not always given. Where it is, it says once, few, many or a class for expanded clones.

D,size,J,V,DNA,CDR3
TRBD1,-,TRBJ1-2,TRBV28,TGTGCCAGCAGTCCCCACAGGGGGCGCTCTAACTATGGCTACACCTTC,CASSPHRGRSNYGYTF
TRBD1,-,TRBJ1-2,TRBV7-2,TGTGCCAGCACGCGTGGAGGGAAGGGGGCGACGGGTAACTATGGCTACACCTTC,CASTRGGKGATGNYGYTF
TRBD2,-,TRBJ2-3,TRBV9,TGTGCCAGCAGCGTAGAACTAGCGGGAGCAGATACGCAGTATTTT,CASSVELAGADTQYF
TRBD1,-,TRBJ2-1,TRBV7-9,TGTGCCAGCAGCTTTGGGACAGGAGGGAGGAAGAACAATGAGCAGTTCTTC,CASSFGTGGRKNNEQFF
TRBD1,-,TRBJ1-5,TRBV23-1,TGCGCCAGCAGTCCCCACAGGGGCCAGCCCCAGCATTTT,CASSPHRGQPQHF
TRBD1,-,TRBJ2-7,TRBV14,TGTGCCAGCAGCCACCGGACAGGGGTTGAGCAGTACTTC,CASSHRTGVEQYF
-,-,TRBJ2-7,TRBV9,TGTGCCAGCAGCGTAGGAGGGAGTGGGTACGAGCAGTACTTC,CASSVGGSGYEQYF
TRBD2,-,TRBJ2-7,TRBV7-6,TGTGCCAGCAGCCAACTGACTAGCTCCAACGAGCAGTACTTC,CASSQLTSSNEQYF
-,-,TRBJ2-2,TRBV6-5,TGTGCCAGCAGTTACGGGCCAAACACCGGGGAGCTGTTTTTT,CASSYGPNTGELFF
TRBD2,-,TRBJ2-7,TRBV6-5,TGTGCCAGCGGGACGAGGGGCGGGAGTTGGTACGAGCAGTACTTC,CASGTRGGSWYEQYF
-,-,TRBJ2-7,TRBV2,TGTGCCAGCAGCGACGGGGTCCACTCCTACGAGCAGTACTTC,CASSDGVHSYEQYF
TRBD1,-,TRBJ1-5,TRBV6-1,TGTGCCAGCAGTGGGGGACAGTGGAATCAGCCCCAGCATTTT,CASSGGQWNQPQHF
-,-,TRBJ2-7,TRBV7-6,TGTGCCAGCAGCCACCCCAACACTGGGGGGAGCTCCTACGAGCAGTACTTC,CASSHPNTGGSSYEQYF
TRBD1,-,TRBJ2-7,TRBV19,TGTGCCAGTCAGGGACAGGGCATGCACGAGCAGTACTTC,CASQGQGMHEQYF
TRBD2,-,TRBJ2-7,TRBV25-1,TGTGCCAGCAGTGAATTCCTAGCGGGAAAGTACGAGCAGTACTTC,CASSEFLAGKYEQYF
TRBD2,once,TRBJ2-7,TRBV5-1,TGCGCCAGCAGCTTGTGGGGGGGGGAACTAGCAAACGAGCAGTACTTC,CASSLWGGELANEQYF
TRBD1,-,TRBJ2-7,TRBV5-1,TGCGCCAGCAGCTTTGAAGGGGGCCTTAACGAGCAGTACTTC,CASSFEGGLNEQYF
-,-,TRBJ1-4,TRBV4-1,TGCGCCAGCAGCCAAGATCCACAGGGTCATGAAAAACTGTTTTTT,CASSQDPQGHEKLFF
-,-,TRBJ1-4,TRBV5-1,TGCGCCAGCAGCGCCCTGACTTCAACTAATGAAAAACTGTTTTTT,CASSALTSTNEKLFF
-,once,TRBJ2-3,TRBV6-5,TGTGCCAGCAGTTACTCCCTCAGGGCGGATACGCAGTATTTT,CASSYSLRADTQYF
TRBD2,once,TRBJ2-3,TRBV9,TGTGCCAGCAGCGGCATAGCGGGAGGGGTAGATACGCAGTATTTT,CASSGIAGGVDTQYF
-,-,TRBJ1-1,TRBV9,TGTGCCAGCAGCGGGAGAACGGGGAACACTGAAGCTTTCTTT,CASSGRTGNTEAFF
-,-,TRBJ1-3,TRBV7-8,TGTGCCAGCAGCTTAGACAGCCGCTCTGGAAACACCATATATTTT,CASSLDSRSGNTIYF
-,once,TRBJ1-3,TRBV5-1,TGCGCCAGCAGCTTTGCGGAATCTGGAAACACCATATATTTT,CASSFAESGNTIYF
-,-,TRBJ2-3,TRBV7-5,TGTGTCAGAAGCTTACTGAGCGGGAGTCCAAATCGCGGCACAGATACGCAGTATTTT,CVRSLLSGSPNRGTDTQYF
-,-,TRBJ1-5,TRBV4-1,TGCGCCAGCAGCCAACATATCAGGGGAGATCAGCCCCAGCATTTT,CASSQHIRGDQPQHF
TRBD1,-,TRBJ1-2,TRBV29-1,TGCAGCGTTGCCCGACAGGGTGATGGCTACACCTTC,CSVARQGDGYTF
-,-,TRBJ1-4,TRBV19,TGTGCCAGTTCTATGGGGCGAGCAACTAATGAAAAACTGTTTTTT,CASSMGRATNEKLFF
-,few,TRBJ1-1,TRBV9,TGTGCCAGCAGCCCCCAAGGGAGGTACGACACTGAAGCTTTCTTT,CASSPQGRYDTEAFF
-,-,TRBJ1-1,TRBV7-9,TGTGCCAGCAGCTTAGATTGGGGGGAGAACACTGAAGCTTTCTTT,CASSLDWGENTEAFF
-,-,TRBJ2-5,TRBV4-1,TGCGCCAGCAGCCAAGATCGGGAGATAGAAGAGACCCAGTACTTC,CASSQDREIEETQYF
-,-,TRBJ2-7,TRBV6-5,TGTGCCAGCAGACCGCTCCACAGGGACTCCTACGAGCAGTACTTC,CASRPLHRDSYEQYF
-,-,TRBJ2-3,TRBV27,TGTGCCAGCAGCCAGGACAGCTCTAGCACAGATACGCAGTATTTT,CASSQDSSSTDTQYF
-,-,TRBJ1-2,TRBV30,TGTGCCTGGCTCAGGGACTATGGCTACACCTTC,CAWLRDYGYTF
TRBD1,-,TRBJ2-7,TRBV13,TGTGCCAGCAGCTTTTTTGGGTCAGGGGGCCTCTACGAGCAGTACTTC,CASSFFGSGGLYEQYF
-,-,TRBJ2-1,TRBV28,TGTGCCAGCAAGATGTCAAGAGGGGGTTACAATGAGCAGTTCTTC,CASKMSRGGYNEQFF
TRBD1,-,TRBJ1-2,TRBV7-9,TGTGCCAGCAGCGTCACAGGGGATGGCTACACCTTC,CASSVTGDGYTF
-,-,TRBJ1-4,TRBV5-6,TGTGCCAGCAGCTTGGATGCCTCGGGTACAGGGAAAAAACTGTTTTTT,CASSLDASGTGKKLFF
-,-,TRBJ1-1,TRBV2,TGTGCCAGCAGTGTACAGGACCGGGCTGAAGCTTTCTTT,CASSVQDRAEAFF
TRBD2,-,TRBJ2-2,TRBV5-4,TGTGCCAGCAGCTTGGAGTGGGGGGGACGGGAGCTGTTTTTT,CASSLEWGGRELFF
-,-,TRBJ1-2,TRBV2,TGTGCCAGCAGTGAAGCGGGGCCTTTAGGAGGCTACACCTTC,CASSEAGPLGGYTF
TRBD1,-,TRBJ1-4,TRBV30,TGTGCCTGGACAGGGGGGAATGAAAAACTGTTTTTT,CAWTGGNEKLFF
TRBD1,few,TRBJ1-2,TRBV12-5,TGTGCTAGTGGTTCGGGACAGGGGACCGGCTACACCTTC,CASGSGQGTGYTF
-,-,TRBJ2-2,TRBV7-9,TGTGCCAGCAGCGATAGCGGCACCGGGGAGCTGTTTTTT,CASSDSGTGELFF
-,-,TRBJ2-1,TRBV11-3,TGTGCCAGCAGCTGGAGACGGGATGAGCAGTTCTTC,CASSWRRDEQFF
-,-,TRBJ1-3,TRBV19,TGTGCCAGTAGTAGGTCAAGCATCTCTGGAAACACCATATATTTT,CASSRSSISGNTIYF
-,-,TRBJ2-1,TRBV6-5,TGTGCCAGCAGTTACGGCAGGCTTTACGCCTACAATGAGCAGTTCTTC,CASSYGRLYAYNEQFF
-,once,TRBJ1-3,TRBV9,TGTGCCAGCAGCCAGGGACTTAACTCTGGAAACACCATATATTTT,CASSQGLNSGNTIYF
-,-,TRBJ2-5,TRBV4-3,TGCGCCAGCAGCCGGAGGCGGATAGAGACCCAGTACTTC,CASSRRRIETQYF
-,-,TRBJ2-7,TRBV6-5,TGTGCCAGCAGGTCCGCGGGGGAGCAGTACTTC,CASRSAGEQYF
-,-,TRBJ2-7,TRBV4-1,TGCGCCAGCAGCCAAGACACTTACGAGCAGTACTTC,CASSQDTYEQYF
-,-,TRBJ2-3,TRBV7-2,TGTGCCAGCAGCTTAGGCACAGCTGCAGATACGCAGTATTTT,CASSLGTAADTQYF
-,-,TRBJ2-2,TRBV6-5,TGTGCCAGCAGTTACGGGGCGGGATCAACCGGGGAGCTGTTTTTT,CASSYGAGSTGELFF